This TCR beta chain was observed in a study of patients and donors after allogeneic stem cell transplantation. The germline gives CDR1 MNHEY, CDR2 SVGAGI. V lost 2 bases and J lost 8, with 19 bases in between. This CDR3 spans 16 amino acids. TCRdb reprocessed the RT-PCR reads with MiXCR, giving one entry per CDR3 protein. The table includes more than 850,000 distinct CDR3 sequences, over 15% detected once. This TCR was recovered from a human donor who was either an allogeneic HSCT recipient or a stem cell or donor lymphocyte infusion donor (not recorded which). It is not recorded whose cells these are; they may come from a transplant donor. The sample was blood, either unsorted or a sorted T cell fraction (not recorded which). The J gene is TRBJ2-1, the V gene TRBV6-5, with a possible D match to TRBD2 (7 bases). The DNA for the CDR3 is TGTGCCAGCAGTTACAATGGCGGGGGCGTCAGGGATGAGCAGTTCTTC. Translated, it gives CASSYNGGGVRDEQFF.